Each of the 10 T cell receptor beta chains below was sequenced from the same sample in a study of cytomegalovirus exposure and HLA in healthy donors. It was with 60 Vbeta and 13 Jbeta primers that the PCR ran. Clones were read by immunoSEQ multiplex PCR, and TCRdb kept only the in-frame ones, dropping some. Here the sample spans approximately 50,000 clones, roughly 50% being singletons. Material: PBMCs. The receptors shown here come from a human donor in good health.

The V gene is TRBV27, the J gene TRBJ1-1; 12 bases line up with TRBD1. CDR3 length: 19 residues. The junction had 16 bases not matched to a gene; V was cut back by 6 bases and J by 2 bases. Germline CDR1 MNHEY, CDR2 SMNVEV (reference sequence). The CDR3 sequence is CASRPGTGGFREINTEAFF. CDR3 sequence (DNA): TGTGCCAGCAGGCCTGGGACAGGGGGCTTTCGGGAGATAAACACTGAAGCTTTCTTT.

This rearrangement joins TRBV2 to TRBJ1-2; a possible D gene is TRBD1 (6 bases). The CDR3 extends over 14 amino acids. V was trimmed by 4 bases and J by 4 bases, leaving 13 bases between them. Germline V gene lookup returns CDR1 SNHLY and CDR2 FYNNEI. CDR3 sequence reads: CASSVTGQGYGYTF. For the CDR3, the DNA is TGTGCCAGCAGTGTCACAGGGCAGGGCTATGGCTACACCTTC.

The chain is built from TRBV18 and TRBJ1-5; TRBD1 might be the D (5 bases). V was trimmed by 3 bases and J by 3 bases, leaving 15 bases between them. Germline assignment: CDR1 KGHSH and CDR2 LQKENI. The length of the CDR3 is 16 residues. The CDR3 nucleotides read TGTGCCAGCTCACCTCCGGGGCCGCGGGACAATCAGCCCCAGCATTTT. Its protein product is CASSPPGPRDNQPQHF.

The J gene is TRBJ2-7, the V gene TRBV9, with 8 bases lining up with TRBD2. Germline lookup yields CDR1 SGDLS and CDR2 YYNGEE. The V gene end was trimmed by 4 bases and the J gene end by 0 bases; junction bases not matched to a gene: 3. The CDR3 spans 14 residues. The CDR3 spells CASSPGTSSYEQYF. The CDR3 DNA sequence: TGTGCCAGCAGCCCGGGGACTAGCTCCTACGAGCAGTACTTC.

The chain combines TRBV7-9 with TRBJ2-1; D perhaps matches TRBD2 (6 bases). Per the germline V gene, CDR1 is SEHNR and CDR2 is FQNEAQ (reference sequence). Between the trimmed V and J ends, which lost 1 base and 4 bases, there was a span of 14 bases. This CDR3 contains 16 residues. CDR3 coding DNA: TGTGCCAGCAGCTTAGTCTACGGGGGAGAATACAATGAGCAGTTCTTC. Its translation: CASSLVYGGEYNEQFF.

The chain is built from TRBV7-9 and TRBJ1-6; TRBD1 matches at 11 bases. Germline CDR1 is SEHNR and CDR2 is FQNEAQ (reference sequence). J was trimmed by 6 bases and V by 4 bases; bases with no gene match: 5. The CDR3 sequence is 16 residues long. CDR3 in DNA: TGTGCCAGCAGCTCCGGACAGGGGGCGTCTAATTCACCCCTCCACTTT. This sequence encodes CASSSGQGASNSPLHF.

This chain uses TRBV5-1 with TRBJ1-5; a possible D gene is TRBD1 (6 bases). CDR1 SGHRS and CDR2 YFSETQ come from the germline V gene. The CDR3 runs 21 residues. With 0 bases removed from V and 5 bases from J, the gap between germline ends came to 30 bases. The CDR3 DNA sequence: TGCGCCAGCAGCTTGGGGCCGACCGGGTCAGCACGAGGGGGTGCTGATCAGCCCCAGCATTTT. Its protein product is CASSLGPTGSARGGADQPQHF.

This rearrangement joins TRBV2 to TRBJ2-3, with D tentatively TRBD1 (5 bases). CDR3 size: 14 residues. Trimming cost V 4 bases and J 2 bases, with 10 bases left between them. The germline V gene has CDR1 SNHLY and CDR2 FYNNEI. The CDR3 nucleotides read TGTGCCAGCAGTGGGGGCCAGGCCACAGATACGCAGTATTTT. Protein sequence: CASSGGQATDTQYF.

The chain uses TRBV27 and TRBJ1-2; D gene ambiguous. Per the germline V gene, CDR1 is MNHEY and CDR2 is SMNVEV (reference sequence). This CDR3 spans 13 amino acids. V lost 1 base and J 10 bases, leaving 13 bases between the germline ends. CDR3 protein: CASSLYGGEFYTF. The CDR3 coding sequence is TGTGCCAGCAGTTTATACGGAGGCGAATTCTACACCTTC.

The chain combines TRBV7-6 with TRBJ1-2; D not certain. V lost 5 bases, J lost 10 bases, and 17 bases lay in between. Germline loops: CDR1 SGHVS, CDR2 FNYEAQ. This CDR3 comprises 13 residues. In DNA form, the CDR3 reads TGTGCCAGCAGCCCCCGGGAGCAAGAGTCCTACACCTTC. Translation gives CASSPREQESYTF.